Following are 30 T cell receptor beta chains from one sample sequenced in a study of T cells expressing NK-cell markers. TCRdb reprocessed the 5' RACE reads; each CDR3 protein has one entry and no DNA is given. This table holds approximately 550,000 distinct CDR3 sequences. The specimen sequenced was blood T cells: a sorted CD56 or NKG2C T cell subset, CD4+ or CD8+ T cells, or bulk PBMC T cells (not recorded which). All receptors come from a man between 18 and 29 years old in good health.

The rearrangement uses TRBV20-1 and TRBJ1-6; TCRdb's assignment of TRBD1 cannot be checked, as there is no DNA. The CDR3 has 15 residues. Germline V CDR1 and CDR2: DFQATT, SNEGSKA (reference sequence). The CDR3: CSARDSQGVNSPLHF.

The rearrangement links TRBV4-2 to TRBJ2-7; TCRdb's D call, TRBD2, is unchecked because there is no DNA. Germline-derived CDR1 and CDR2 are LGHNA and YNFKEQ. This CDR3 is 14 amino acids long. The CDR3 sequence: CASSPTSANYEQYF.

The gene calls are TRBV15 and TRBJ2-3; the D call from TCRdb, TRBD2, cannot be confirmed without DNA. The CDR3 spans 15 residues. Germline V CDR1 and CDR2: LNHNV, YYDKDF (reference sequence). The CDR3 protein is CATSSPSGNTDTQYF.

This chain connects TRBV6-5 to TRBJ2-1; without DNA, the TCRdb call of TRBD2 cannot be checked. The V gene's germline CDR1 is MNHEY and CDR2 SVGAGI. The CDR3 has 16 residues. CDR3 amino acids: CASSYSGLESGNEQFF.

V and J are TRBV29-1 and TRBJ2-5; TCRdb names TRBD1, which stays unverified in the absence of DNA. This CDR3 is 12 amino acids long. Germline assignment: CDR1 SQVTM and CDR2 ANQGSEA. CDR3 residues: CSAGRAQETQYF.

V is TRBV27 and J is TRBJ2-1; TCRdb indicates TRBD2, and absent DNA this call remains unverified. Germline assignment: CDR1 MNHEY and CDR2 SMNVEV (reference sequence). The CDR3 is 15 amino acids. CDR3: CASSSGLARVHEQFF.

CDR3 sequence: CASSFVGDEQFF. The chain uses TRBV5-1 and TRBJ2-1. The CDR3 spans 12 residues. Germline CDR1 reads SGHRS; CDR2 reads YFSETQ.

The chain carries TRBV7-9 and TRBJ2-3; with no DNA, the TCRdb D assignment of TRBD2 cannot be verified. CDR3 size: 15 residues. Germline V CDR1 and CDR2: SEHNR, FQNEAQ (reference sequence). This CDR3 reads CASSVEGVGTDTQYF.

V usage is TRBV11-2 and J usage is TRBJ2-7; TCRdb reports TRBD2, a call that lacks DNA to check it against. Germline-derived CDR1 and CDR2 are SGHAT and FQNNGV. The CDR3 contains 18 residues. The CDR3 loop is CASSLVILAGDGTYEQYF. Drawing the rest from reference TRBV11-2 and TRBJ2-7, the complete variable domain is EAGVAQSPRYKIIEKRQSVAFWCNPISGHATLYWYQQILGQGPKLLIQFQNNGVVDDSQLPKDRFSAERLKGVDSTLKIQPAKLEDSAVYLCASSLVILAGDGTYEQYFGPGTRLTVT.

The chain uses TRBV20-1 and TRBJ2-3. Germline CDR1 DFQATT, CDR2 SNEGSKA (reference sequence). The CDR3 sequence is 13 residues long. The CDR3 region is CSASQSSTDTQYF.

This chain joins TRBV5-1 and TRBJ2-5; there is no DNA to check the TCRdb D call of TRBD1. This CDR3 has 15 residues. Germline CDR1 and CDR2: SGHRS and YFSETQ. This CDR3 reads CASSLDRTGGETQYF. The complete variable domain, with remaining parts taken from reference TRBV5-1 and TRBJ2-5, reads KAGVTQTPRYLIKTRGQQVTLSCSPISGHRSVSWYQQTPGQGLQFLFEYFSETQRNKGNFPGRFSGRQFSNSRSEMNVSTLELGDSALYLCASSLDRTGGETQYFGPGTRLLVL.

The chain couples TRBV24-1 to TRBJ2-1; TCRdb returns TRBD2, unconfirmable since there is no DNA. The CDR3 runs 11 residues. Germline V lookup: CDR1 KGHDR, CDR2 SFDVKD. The CDR3 loop is CATGLWDEQFF.

The rearrangement links TRBV6-4 to TRBJ2-1; TCRdb selects TRBD2, and the lack of DNA leaves this call unchecked. Germline assignment: CDR1 MRHNA and CDR2 SNTAGT. The CDR3 spans 16 residues. CDR3 loop: CASSEEGLAGGSEQFF.

The chain links TRBV9 to TRBJ2-7; TCRdb reports TRBD2, a call that lacks DNA to check it against. The V gene's germline CDR1 is SGDLS and CDR2 YYNGEE. The CDR3 is 14 residues long. The CDR3 spells CASSLLTSGNEQYF.

V gene TRBV18 combines with J gene TRBJ2-7; the D call from TCRdb, TRBD2, cannot be confirmed without DNA. The CDR3 has 16 residues. The V gene's germline CDR1 is KGHSH and CDR2 LQKENI. Here the CDR3 reads CASSPLLAGIGYEQYF.

The chain recombines TRBV7-9 with TRBJ2-7. Germline V gene sequence: CDR1 SEHNR, CDR2 FQNEAQ (reference sequence). The CDR3 sequence is 16 residues long. CDR3 loop: CASSLLQAESSYEQYF.

The chain combines TRBV24-1 with TRBJ2-5; lacking DNA, the TRBD1 call made by TCRdb goes unchecked. The CDR3 contains 15 residues. CDR1 and CDR2 from the germline V gene are KGHDR and SFDVKD. CDR3 in amino acids: CATSEQGQSEETQYF.

The CDR3 spells CASSLLGQETDTQYF. V gene TRBV12-3 or TRBV12-4 combines with J gene TRBJ2-3; TCRdb's assignment of TRBD1 cannot be checked, as there is no DNA. The CDR3 runs to 15 residues.

CDR3 sequence reads: CASSPGPGTGELFF. This chain uses TRBV14 with TRBJ2-2; the D call of TRBD1 rests on TCRdb alone, since no DNA is present to check it. There are 14 residues in the CDR3. Germline CDR1 reads SGHDN; CDR2 reads FVKESK. The variable domain in full, with the rest retrieved from reference TRBV14 and TRBJ2-2, is EAGVTQFPSHSVIEKGQTVTLRCDPISGHDNLYWYRRVMGKEIKFLLHFVKESKQDESGMPNNRFLAERTGGTYSTLKVQPAELEDSGVYFCASSPGPGTGELFFGEGSRLTVL.

The chain couples TRBV10-3 to TRBJ2-4; no DNA is available, so the TRBD1 call from TCRdb remains unchecked. The CDR3 is 14 amino acids. Germline assignment: CDR1 ENHRY and CDR2 SYGVKD. CDR3 protein: CAISSQTGRGIQYF.

The chain uses TRBV4-2 and TRBJ2-7; checking the TCRdb D call of TRBD2 is not possible without DNA. Germline loops: CDR1 LGHNA, CDR2 YNFKEQ. The CDR3 has 18 amino acids. Here the CDR3 reads CASSQVANRAPTPYEQYF.

The CDR3: CSASSVGNTQYF. V usage is TRBV20-1 and J usage is TRBJ2-3. Germline CDR1 reads DFQATT; CDR2 reads SNEGSKA (reference sequence). This CDR3 spans 12 amino acids.

The chain has TRBV30 and TRBJ1-5; absent DNA, TCRdb's TRBD1 call cannot be checked. The CDR3 consists of 15 residues. Germline CDR1 GTSNPN, CDR2 SVGIG (reference sequence). This CDR3 is CAWSPGDRGHQPQHF.

The V gene is TRBV4-2, the J gene TRBJ2-7; as DNA is missing, the TRBD1 call by TCRdb cannot be tested. Germline V CDR1 and CDR2: LGHNA, YNFKEQ. This CDR3 region has 18 residues. The CDR3 is CASSQDYGHGVSYYEQYF.

The chain carries TRBV25-1 and TRBJ2-5; TCRdb lists TRBD1, though no DNA is available to test this call. Germline V CDR1 and CDR2: MGHDK, SYGVNS. This CDR3 has 15 residues. The CDR3 loop reads CASSAQGLGRETQYF.

The V gene is TRBV7-9, the J gene TRBJ1-1. The CDR3 consists of 14 residues. Germline CDR1 reads SEHNR; CDR2 reads FQNEAQ (reference sequence). CDR3 loop: CASSLESANTEAFF. Full variable domain (outside the CDR3, taken from reference TRBV7-9 and TRBJ1-1): DTGVSQNPRHKITKRGQNVTFRCDPISEHNRLYWYRQTLGQGPEFLTYFQNEAQLEKSRLLSDRFSAERPKGSFSTLEIQRTEQGDSAMYLCASSLESANTEAFFGQGTRLTVV.

The genes are TRBV4-3 and TRBJ2-3; TCRdb's D call of TRBD2 is untestable without DNA. CDR3 size: 18 residues. Germline CDR1 LGHNA, CDR2 YSLEER. CDR3 loop: CASSQDQLAGGSTDTQYF.

V and J are TRBV4-2 and TRBJ2-1; TCRdb's D call, TRBD2, is unchecked because there is no DNA. Germline values: CDR1 LGHNA, CDR2 YNFKEQ. The CDR3 runs to 17 residues. The CDR3 is CASSQDAGRGSNNEQFF.

V gene TRBV6-1 combines with J gene TRBJ1-2; TCRdb gives TRBD1 as the D gene, but with no DNA this cannot be confirmed. Germline loops: CDR1 MNHNS, CDR2 SASEGT. This CDR3 has 15 residues. CDR3 loop: CASRDLRQGVSGYTF.

The CDR3 loop reads CSARVFEQGVEKLFF. The V call is TRBV20-1, the J call TRBJ1-4; the D call of TRBD1 rests on TCRdb alone, since no DNA is present to check it. CDR1 and CDR2 from the germline V gene are DFQATT and SNEGSKA (reference sequence). The CDR3 covers 15 residues.